This T cell receptor beta chain was captured in a study of CD8 T cells in Susac syndrome. Treatment-naive patients with stable or active relapsing-remitting disease served as multiple sclerosis controls. cDNA came from about 0.5 to 1 ug RNA primed by random hexamers. TCRdb called the immunoSEQ multiplex PCR reads again in MiXCR, with one record for every CDR3 protein. The table has approximately 130,000 distinct CDR3 sequences, under 95% seen once. Looked up from germline, CDR1 is MNHEY and CDR2 is SVGEGT. The V end was cut by 2 bases, the J end by 4 bases, with 8 bases between. The CDR3 loop spans 13 amino acids.

The chain uses TRBV6-2 or TRBV6-3 and TRBJ1-2; no clear D gene. This TCR was sampled from a human donor with multiple sclerosis. The specimen was CD8+ T cells from PBMCs. The CDR3 is CASSYPAFYGYTF. In DNA, the CDR3 is TGTGCCAGCAGTTACCCCGCATTCTATGGCTACACCTTC.